This entry lists 22 T cell receptor beta chains sequenced from one sample in a study of OX40 agonist ivuxolimab in advanced cancers. TCRdb keeps only in-frame clones here, not all; method: immunoSEQ multiplex PCR. The repertoire holds approximately 76,000 clones, about 82% seen once, with about 0.6% in the top ten. The sample consisted of CD4+ or CD8+ T cells sorted from blood, taken in a trial of the OX40 agonist ivuxolimab. Receptors were obtained from an adult with an advanced solid tumor such as melanoma, head and neck, liver or kidney cancer.

The chain carries TRBV29-1 and TRBJ2-7; the D call may be TRBD1 or TRBD2 (5 bases each). V was shortened by 5 bases and J by 4 bases, with 12 bases between the two germline ends. Per germline, CDR1 SQVTM and CDR2 ANQGSEA. This CDR3 has 12 residues. CDR3 region: CSVLGDSYEQYF. DNA of the CDR3: TGCAGCGTTTTGGGGGATTCGTACGAGCAGTACTTC.

The CDR3 loop reads CASRLEGGHWETQYF. As DNA, the CDR3 is TGTGCCAGCAGGTTGGAAGGGGGGCACTGGGAGACCCAGTACTTC. The chain joins TRBV2 to TRBJ2-5; D may match TRBD1 or TRBD2 (6 bases each). Germline lookup yields CDR1 SNHLY and CDR2 FYNNEI. V shed 6 bases and J shed 5 bases, with 19 bases lying between them. This CDR3 comprises 15 residues.

The chain carries TRBV5-1 and TRBJ2-5, with D uncertain. Germline V lookup: CDR1 SGHRS, CDR2 YFSETQ. Trimming took off 2 bases at V and 2 bases at J, with 1 base between the two ends. CDR3 length: 11 amino acids. In nucleotides, the CDR3 is TGCGCCAGCAGCTTACAAGAGACCCAGTACTTC. Translation gives CASSLQETQYF. Full variable domain (rest looked up from reference TRBV5-1 and TRBJ2-5): KAGVTQTPRYLIKTRGQQVTLSCSPISGHRSVSWYQQTPGQGLQFLFEYFSETQRNKGNFPGRFSGRQFSNSRSEMNVSTLELGDSALYLCASSLQETQYFGPGTRLLVL.

The rearrangement links TRBV13 to TRBJ2-1, with D perhaps assigned TRBD1 or TRBD2 (5 bases each). The CDR3 length is 16 residues. V gave up 0 bases and J gave up 6 bases, with 15 bases separating them. CDR1 is PRHDT and CDR2 is FYEKMQ in the germline V gene (reference sequence). CDR3 bases: TGTGCCAGCAGCTTAGGAGGCCTAGAGGGGCTCAATGAGCAGTTCTTC. Its translation is CASSLGGLEGLNEQFF.

The chain links TRBV7-9 to TRBJ2-7; D tentatively reads TRBD1 or TRBD2 (5 bases each). The germline CDR1 and CDR2 sequences are SEHNR and FQNEAQ (reference sequence). The V gene lost 5 bases and the J gene lost 2 bases, with 22 bases spanning the gap. This CDR3 is built from 17 residues. The CDR3 loop reads CASSPPVGRPGAYEQYF. The CDR3 DNA follows: TGTGCCAGCAGCCCCCCCGTGGGACGGCCGGGCGCCTACGAGCAGTACTTC.

The V and J genes are TRBV7-3 and TRBJ1-2; possible D gene TRBD1, 5 bases. V was trimmed by 5 bases and J by 6 bases, leaving 13 bases between them. This CDR3 region has 13 residues. Germline loops: CDR1 SGHTA, CDR2 FQGTGA. The CDR3 sequence is CASSPSGNDGYTF. CDR3 coding DNA: TGTGCCAGCAGCCCGTCAGGGAACGATGGCTACACCTTC.

The J gene is TRBJ1-2, the V gene TRBV30; D unclear. The CDR3 length is 14 residues. Germline V lookup: CDR1 GTSNPN, CDR2 SVGIG (reference sequence). V gave up 2 bases and J gave up 6 bases, with 16 bases separating them. The chain's CDR3 is CAWSFKGMRNGYTF. In nucleotides, the CDR3 is TGTGCCTGGAGTTTTAAAGGGATGAGAAATGGCTACACCTTC.

This rearrangement joins TRBV12-5 to TRBJ2-1; D is perhaps TRBD1 (6 bases). This CDR3 spans 13 amino acids. The V end was cut by 0 bases, the J end by 10 bases, with 10 bases between. CDR1 is LGHNT and CDR2 is FRNRAP in the germline V gene. CDR3 protein: CASGLVGGREQFF. The CDR3 DNA sequence: TGTGCTAGTGGTTTGGTAGGGGGTAGGGAGCAGTTCTTC.

This chain connects TRBV7-2 to TRBJ1-2, with 7 positions matching TRBD1. The CDR3 has 14 residues. J gave up 5 bases and V 5 bases, and 8 bases lay outside the gene matches. Germline CDR1 SGHTA, CDR2 FQGNSA. The CDR3 spells CASSRNQGEYGYTF. Here the CDR3 DNA reads TGTGCCAGCAGCCGCAATCAGGGGGAGTATGGCTACACCTTC.

The chain joins TRBV6-5 to TRBJ1-2; D unresolved. This CDR3 comprises 12 residues. The ends were cut back, 8 bases at V and 7 bases at J, with 14 bases in the middle. Germline V gene data show CDR1 as MNHEY and CDR2 as SVGAGI. The CDR3 loop reads CASVAENGGYTF. As DNA, the CDR3 is TGTGCCAGCGTGGCAGAAAACGGTGGCTACACCTTC.

The gene calls are TRBV9 and TRBJ1-3; D is undetermined. Germline V gene lookup returns CDR1 SGDLS and CDR2 YYNGEE. This CDR3 has 12 residues. With 3 bases removed from V and 6 bases from J, the gap between germline ends came to 7 bases. In nucleotides, the CDR3 is TGTGCCAGCAGCGCTGAAGAAAACACCATATATTTT. This translates into CASSAEENTIYF.

This chain joins TRBV19 and TRBJ1-1, with 10 positions matching TRBD1. Looked up from germline, CDR1 is LNHDA and CDR2 is SQIVND (reference sequence). The CDR3 length is 18 residues. J lost 0 bases, V lost 7 bases, and 14 bases had no gene match. The CDR3 DNA is TGTGCCAGTAACCCTACCGGGACAGGGGTCGTCCTGAACACTGAAGCTTTCTTT. This sequence encodes CASNPTGTGVVLNTEAFF.

The chain couples TRBV6-5 to TRBJ1-6; TRBD1 matches at 9 bases. V was clipped by 5 bases and J by 9 bases; unmatched bases: 8. The CDR3 spans 15 residues. CDR1 is MNHEY and CDR2 is SVGAGI in the germline V gene. The CDR3 DNA follows: TGTGCCAGCAGTATGTCCGGGACAGGGATTTCACCCCTCCACTTT. It encodes CASSMSGTGISPLHF.

V and J are TRBV5-1 and TRBJ2-4; maybe TRBD2 (5 bases). Trimming removed 3 bases from V and 5 bases from J, with 9 bases in between. The CDR3 covers 13 residues. Germline CDR1 SGHRS, CDR2 YFSETQ. The CDR3 sequence: CASSSTRENIQYF. The CDR3 DNA sequence: TGCGCCAGCAGCTCAACGAGGGAAAACATTCAGTACTTC.

The rearrangement joins TRBV7-2 to TRBJ1-2; the D is unclear. The CDR3 has 14 residues. V was clipped by 0 bases and J by 1 base, with 6 bases between them. Germline values: CDR1 SGHTA, CDR2 FQGNSA. The CDR3 reads CASSLAGDNYGYTF. The CDR3 nucleotides read TGTGCCAGCAGCTTAGCGGGTGATAACTATGGCTACACCTTC.

The CDR3 coding sequence is TGCGCCAGCAGCCGTGGGGGGGATTATGGCTACACCTTC. Amino acids: CASSRGGDYGYTF. This chain joins TRBV5-1 and TRBJ1-2; D possibly corresponds to TRBD1 (5 bases). Germline V gene lookup returns CDR1 SGHRS and CDR2 YFSETQ. The CDR3 sequence is 13 residues long. V gave up 4 bases and J gave up 5 bases, with 12 bases separating them.

The V gene is TRBV7-2, the J gene TRBJ2-7; 8 bases map to TRBD1. CDR1 and CDR2 from the germline V gene are SGHTA and FQGNSA. The length of the CDR3 is 14 residues. The V and J ends lost 1 base and 7 bases, in that order; junction bases with no gene match: 6. The CDR3 DNA follows: TGTGCCAGCAGCTTAGTACAGGGGGTAAGAGAGCAGTACTTC. Its protein is CASSLVQGVREQYF.

This chain links TRBV6-5 with TRBJ2-7, with 7 bases identical to TRBD1. Germline lookup yields CDR1 MNHEY and CDR2 SVGAGI. The CDR3 covers 15 residues. The ends lost 0 bases at V and 0 bases at J; junction bases unmatched: 2. The CDR3 nucleotides read TGTGCCAGCAGTTACTCCGGGACAGCCTCCTACGAGCAGTACTTC. This translates into CASSYSGTASYEQYF.

The chain joins TRBV10-3 to TRBJ1-2, with 8 bases matching TRBD1. Germline CDR1 is ENHRY and CDR2 is SYGVKD. The V and J ends lost 3 bases and 6 bases, in that order; junction bases with no gene match: 6. This CDR3 contains 14 residues. The CDR3 coding sequence is TGTGCCATCAGTGATGGCAGGGGGCAGGATGGCTACACCTTC. Protein: CAISDGRGQDGYTF.

The chain combines TRBV7-3 with TRBJ2-3; D ambiguous. V was shortened by 1 base and J by 0 bases, with 11 bases between the two germline ends. CDR1 is SGHTA and CDR2 is FQGTGA in the germline V gene. The CDR3 consists of 16 residues. Here the CDR3 reads CASSLNGRLSTDTQYF. CDR3 bases: TGTGCCAGCAGCTTAAACGGCAGACTTAGCACAGATACGCAGTATTTT.

The chain carries TRBV6-5 and TRBJ2-7; possible D gene TRBD1, 5 bases. Germline CDR1 is MNHEY and CDR2 is SVGAGI. The CDR3 is made up of 13 amino acids. The V and J ends lost 5 bases and 3 bases respectively, with 11 bases between them. In nucleotides, the CDR3 is TGTGCCAGCAGTCAGACCCAGGGCTACGAGCAGTACTTC. Protein: CASSQTQGYEQYF.

The chain carries TRBV7-9 and TRBJ1-3; D is perhaps TRBD1 (5 bases). Trimming removed 5 bases from V and 0 bases from J, with 20 bases in between. Germline loops: CDR1 SEHNR, CDR2 FQNEAQ (reference sequence). CDR3 length: 18 amino acids. The CDR3 spells CASSKRGGVVLSGNTIYF. CDR3 DNA: TGTGCCAGCAGCAAGCGGGGCGGGGTTGTGCTCTCTGGAAACACCATATATTTT.